This record looks at one T cell receptor beta chain sequence and its context. Its specificity is unknown. This record belongs to a study of graft-versus-host responses after intestinal transplantation. Turning to the study itself: Multivisceral, liver-intestinal, or isolated intestinal grafts went to recipients. General study points: Patients who carried graft-donor T cell macrochimerism also had high graft-versus-host to host-versus-graft clonal ratios in their allografts.

The protocol was immunoSEQ multiplex PCR, while the TCRdb copy is restricted to in-frame clones and leaves out a portion. The sample carries about 59,000 clones, around 93% recorded once. The CDR3 has 14 amino acids. From germline, CDR1 is LNHDA and CDR2 SQIVND (reference sequence). The ends were cut back, 3 bases at V and 2 bases at J, with 10 bases in the middle. This TCR was sampled from a human donor who was the organ donor for an intestinal transplant. This chain joins TRBV19 and TRBJ1-1; no clear D. This specimen consisted of unstimulated CD4+ T cells sorted from spleen or lymph node cells, obtained before transplant. CDR3 in DNA: TGTGCCAGTAGTATCACCGGGCTCAACACTGAAGCTTTCTTT. Translated, it gives CASSITGLNTEAFF.